The sample holds a few counts of the clone carrying this T cell receptor beta chain. What it recognizes is unknown. V lost 0 bases, J lost 3 bases, and 6 bases lay in between. Germline V gene lookup returns CDR1 SQVTM and CDR2 ANQGSEA. The CDR3 covers 12 residues. These data originate in a study of cytomegalovirus exposure and HLA in healthy donors. Findings of the study overall: TCR beta sequences reportedly predicted most subjects' HLA-A and HLA-B alleles accurately.

Both 60 Vbeta primers and 13 Jbeta primers went into the PCR. Some clones are missing from TCRdb's copy, which holds only in-frame ones; the method was immunoSEQ multiplex PCR. The table has 200,000 or so clones, roughly 80% seen once. Sequenced: PBMCs. The V gene is TRBV29-1, the J gene TRBJ2-7; the D is unclear. This TCR was recovered from a woman between 18 and 30 years old in good health and CMV-seronegative. Written as DNA, the CDR3 is TGCAGCGTTGAAGAGAGCCGCTACGAGCAGTACTTC. Its translation: CSVEESRYEQYF.